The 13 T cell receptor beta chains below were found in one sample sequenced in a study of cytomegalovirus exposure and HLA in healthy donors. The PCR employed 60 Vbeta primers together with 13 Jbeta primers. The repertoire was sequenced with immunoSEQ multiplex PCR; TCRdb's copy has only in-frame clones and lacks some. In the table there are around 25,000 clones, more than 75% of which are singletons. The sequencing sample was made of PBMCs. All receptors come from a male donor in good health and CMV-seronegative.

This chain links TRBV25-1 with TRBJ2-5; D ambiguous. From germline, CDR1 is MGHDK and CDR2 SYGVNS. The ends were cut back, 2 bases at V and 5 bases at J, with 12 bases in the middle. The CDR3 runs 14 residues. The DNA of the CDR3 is TGTGCCAGCAGTGAACTAGAGGCGTCGGAGACCCAGTACTTC. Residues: CASSELEASETQYF.

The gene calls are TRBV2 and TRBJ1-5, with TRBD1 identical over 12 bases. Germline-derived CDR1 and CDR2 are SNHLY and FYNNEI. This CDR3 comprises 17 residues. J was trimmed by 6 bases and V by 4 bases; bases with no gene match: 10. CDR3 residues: CASSVGQGARGGQPQHF. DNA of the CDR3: TGTGCCAGCAGTGTGGGACAGGGGGCGCGGGGTGGTCAGCCCCAGCATTTT.

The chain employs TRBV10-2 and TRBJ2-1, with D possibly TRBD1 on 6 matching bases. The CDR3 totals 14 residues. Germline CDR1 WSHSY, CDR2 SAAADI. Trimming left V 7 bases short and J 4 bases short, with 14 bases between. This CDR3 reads CASKVRGGYNEQFF. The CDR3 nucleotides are TGCGCCAGCAAAGTCAGGGGTGGGTACAATGAGCAGTTCTTC.

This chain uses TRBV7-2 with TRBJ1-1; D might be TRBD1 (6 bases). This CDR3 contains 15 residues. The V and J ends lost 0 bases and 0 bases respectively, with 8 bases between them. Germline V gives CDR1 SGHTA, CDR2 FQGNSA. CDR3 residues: CASSLAGTLNTEAFF. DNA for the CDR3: TGTGCCAGCAGCTTAGCTGGGACACTGAACACTGAAGCTTTCTTT.

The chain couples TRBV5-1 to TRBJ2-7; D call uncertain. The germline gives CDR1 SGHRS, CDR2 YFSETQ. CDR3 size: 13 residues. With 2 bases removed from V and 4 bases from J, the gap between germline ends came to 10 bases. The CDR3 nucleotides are TGCGCCAGCAGCTTTGGCCAGCGATACGAGCAGTACTTC. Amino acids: CASSFGQRYEQYF.

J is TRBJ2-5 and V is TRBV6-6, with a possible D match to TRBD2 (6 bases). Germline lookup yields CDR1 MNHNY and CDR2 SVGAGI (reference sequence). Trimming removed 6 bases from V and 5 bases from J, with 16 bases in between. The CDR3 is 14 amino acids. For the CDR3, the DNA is TGTGCCAGCAGCCCGTTGGCGGGGCGGGAGACCCAGTACTTC. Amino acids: CASSPLAGRETQYF.

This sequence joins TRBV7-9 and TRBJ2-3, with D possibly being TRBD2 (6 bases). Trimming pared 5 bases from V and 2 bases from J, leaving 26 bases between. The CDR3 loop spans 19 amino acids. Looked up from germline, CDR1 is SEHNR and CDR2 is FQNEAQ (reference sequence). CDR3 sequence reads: CASSPARGTEGIHTDTQYF. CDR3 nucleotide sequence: TGTGCCAGCAGCCCCGCGCGTGGGACGGAGGGAATCCACACAGATACGCAGTATTTT.

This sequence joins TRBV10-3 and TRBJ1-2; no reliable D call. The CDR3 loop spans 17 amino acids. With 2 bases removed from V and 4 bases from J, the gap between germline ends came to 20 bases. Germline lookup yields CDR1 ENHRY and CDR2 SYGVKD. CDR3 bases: TGTGCCATCAGTGAGGGAGGACCCGCCTTCGCGGTCTATGGCTACACCTTC. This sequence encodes CAISEGGPAFAVYGYTF.

DNA of the CDR3: TGTGCCAGCAGTCAGCGGGCCGCTAGCACAGATACGCAGTATTTT. Protein product: CASSQRAASTDTQYF. The rearrangement uses TRBV7-9 and TRBJ2-3, with TRBD2 as a possible D gene (6 bases). The CDR3 has 15 residues. Trimming took 6 bases from V and 0 from J, leaving 13 bases between them. Germline values: CDR1 SEHNR, CDR2 FQNEAQ (reference sequence).

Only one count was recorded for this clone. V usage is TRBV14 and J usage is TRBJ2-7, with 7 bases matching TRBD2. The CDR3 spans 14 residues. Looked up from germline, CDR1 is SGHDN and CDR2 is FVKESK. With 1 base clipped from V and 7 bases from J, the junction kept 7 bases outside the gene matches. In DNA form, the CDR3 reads TGTGCCAGCAGCCAAGCATCCAGGGAGGGGGAGCAGTACTTC. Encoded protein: CASSQASREGEQYF.

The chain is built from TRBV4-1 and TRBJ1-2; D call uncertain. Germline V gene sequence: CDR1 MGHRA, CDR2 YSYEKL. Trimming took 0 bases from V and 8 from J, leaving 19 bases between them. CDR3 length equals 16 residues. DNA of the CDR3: TGCGCCAGCAGCCAAGATCCCGATCGACAAACCAGAGGCTACACCTTC. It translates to CASSQDPDRQTRGYTF.

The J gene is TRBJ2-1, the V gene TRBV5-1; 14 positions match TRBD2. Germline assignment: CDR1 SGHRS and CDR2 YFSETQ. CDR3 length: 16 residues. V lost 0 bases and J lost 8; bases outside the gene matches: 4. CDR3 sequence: CASSLEGLAGGDEQFF. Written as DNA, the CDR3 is TGCGCCAGCAGCTTGGAAGGACTAGCGGGAGGTGATGAGCAGTTCTTC. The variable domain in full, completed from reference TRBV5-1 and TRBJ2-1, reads KAGVTQTPRYLIKTRGQQVTLSCSPISGHRSVSWYQQTPGQGLQFLFEYFSETQRNKGNFPGRFSGRQFSNSRSEMNVSTLELGDSALYLCASSLEGLAGGDEQFFGPGTRLTVL.

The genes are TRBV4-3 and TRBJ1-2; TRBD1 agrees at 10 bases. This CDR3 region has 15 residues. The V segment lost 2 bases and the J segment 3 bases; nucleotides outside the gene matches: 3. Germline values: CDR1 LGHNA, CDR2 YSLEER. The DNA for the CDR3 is TGCGCCAGCAGCCAATGGGACAGGGGCGACTATGGCTACACCTTC. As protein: CASSQWDRGDYGYTF.